These T cell receptor beta chains were read from a single sample in a study of control samples from healthy donors and cancer patients. Produced via immunoSEQ multiplex PCR; TCRdb's table is partial and in-frame only. The sample includes 100,000 or so clones, about 88% seen only once; the top ten take 1.3%. The sequenced sample consisted of blood. All receptors come from a woman aged 45-65 years in good health. CDR3s include the opening cysteine and the closing phenylalanine or tryptophan. Each record gives: V gene, CDR3 length, clone size, D gene, J gene, CDR3 protein, CDR3 DNA. D genes are given only for firm matches. Clone sizes are given selectively: once, few, many, or a class where the clone is expanded.

>TRBV11-3|14|-|TRBD2|TRBJ2-7
CASSFSGGSYEQYF
TGTGCCAGCAGCTTCAGCGGGGGATCCTACGAGCAGTACTTC
>TRBV5-1|16|-|TRBD2|TRBJ2-5
CASSSRLAGAGETQYF
TGCGCCAGCAGTTCCCGACTAGCGGGAGCGGGTGAGACCCAGTACTTC
>TRBV7-2|15|-|-|TRBJ2-7
CASSSAGTHNYGQYF
TGTGCCAGCAGCTCCGCCGGGACACACAATTATGGGCAGTACTTC
>TRBV6-5|13|-|TRBD1|TRBJ1-2
CASGTGNSRGYTF
TGTGCCAGCGGGACAGGGAATAGTCGCGGCTACACCTTC
>TRBV13|17|-|-|TRBJ1-6
CASSLGGPPIYNSPLHF
TGTGCCAGCAGCTTAGGCGGTCCACCGATCTATAATTCACCCCTCCACTTT
>TRBV2|15|-|-|TRBJ2-7
CASNLDSVSTYEQYF
TGTGCCAGCAATCTGGACAGCGTTTCAACCTACGAGCAGTACTTC
>TRBV6-6|14|-|-|TRBJ2-1
CASSYRNSYNEQFF
TGTGCCAGCAGTTACCGGAATTCCTACAATGAGCAGTTCTTC
>TRBV6-2/TRBV6-3|14|-|-|TRBJ1-5
CASSYEGPGQPQHF
TGTGCCAGCAGTTACGAGGGGCCCGGACAGCCCCAGCATTTT
>TRBV9|13|-|-|TRBJ2-7
CASSAGTPYEQYF
TGTGCCAGCAGCGCCGGGACCCCCTACGAGCAGTACTTC
>TRBV19|12|-|-|TRBJ2-5
CASSINQGIWYF
TGTGCCAGTAGTATTAACCAGGGAATATGGTACTTC
>TRBV4-3|16|-|TRBD1|TRBJ1-3
CASSQRDRGRGNTIYF
TGCGCCAGCAGCCAACGGGACAGGGGGCGCGGAAACACCATATATTTT
>TRBV6-1|15|-|TRBD2|TRBJ2-7
CASSERVAGYYEQYF
TGTGCCAGCAGTGAAAGGGTAGCGGGGTACTACGAGCAGTACTTC
>TRBV28|13|-|-|TRBJ2-3
CASSFPAGDTQYF
TGTGCCAGCAGTTTCCCCGCAGGAGATACGCAGTATTTT
>TRBV7-9|19|-|TRBD2|TRBJ2-7
CASSSRGSGSQTPAYEQYF
TGTGCCAGCAGCTCCCGAGGTAGCGGGAGCCAGACACCAGCCTACGAGCAGTACTTC
>TRBV4-1|15|-|-|TRBJ2-4
CASSQDGAGGDIQYF
TGCGCCAGCAGCCAAGATGGGGCAGGGGGGGACATTCAGTACTTC
>TRBV29-1|14|-|TRBD1|TRBJ2-5
CSVVGQGNQETQYF
TGCAGCGTTGTCGGACAGGGCAATCAAGAGACCCAGTACTTC
>TRBV10-3|15|-|-|TRBJ2-5
CASRGGGASLETQYF
TGTGCCTCCAGGGGCGGGGGCGCGAGCTTAGAGACCCAGTACTTC
>TRBV6-5|15|-|-|TRBJ2-3
CASSSRGASTDTQYF
TGTGCCAGCAGTTCACGGGGGGCGAGCACAGATACGCAGTATTTT
>TRBV11-3|15|-|TRBD1|TRBJ2-5
CASSPRTGQVETQYF
TGTGCCAGCAGCCCCCGAACTGGACAGGTGGAGACCCAGTACTTC
>TRBV11-1|16|-|-|TRBJ2-5
CASSLARRVLQETQYF
TGTGCCAGCAGCTTAGCGAGGAGAGTTCTCCAAGAGACCCAGTACTTC
>TRBV28|16|-|-|TRBJ1-1
CASSSFGGPGIAEAFF
TGTGCCAGCAGTTCCTTTGGGGGCCCGGGAATTGCTGAAGCTTTCTTT
>TRBV28|14|-|-|TRBJ2-3
CASRTRLGTDTQYF
TGTGCCAGCCGCACACGATTGGGCACAGATACGCAGTATTTT
>TRBV19|16|-|-|TRBJ2-6
CASSTSRAPGANVLTF
TGTGCCAGTAGTACCTCTCGGGCACCTGGGGCCAACGTCCTGACTTTC
>TRBV11-1|13|-|-|TRBJ1-6
CASSGEGFSPLHF
TGTGCCAGCAGCGGAGAAGGGTTTTCACCCCTCCACTTT
>TRBV6-1|14|-|-|TRBJ2-5
CASSEDPGRETQYF
TGTGCCAGCAGTGAAGATCCGGGTCGAGAGACCCAGTACTTC
>TRBV14|16|-|TRBD1|TRBJ2-3
CASSQVWTGTTDTQYF
TGTGCCAGCAGCCAAGTTTGGACAGGGACCACAGATACGCAGTATTTT
>TRBV28|14|-|TRBD1|TRBJ1-4
CASRPTGVDEKLFF
TGTGCCAGCAGACCGACAGGGGTAGATGAAAAACTGTTTTTT
>TRBV4-3|14|-|-|TRBJ1-2
CASSQDLGGYGYTF
TGCGCCAGCAGCCAAGATTTGGGGGGATATGGCTACACCTTC
>TRBV14|15|-|-|TRBJ1-2
CASSQSGQMLLGYTF
TGTGCCAGCAGCCAATCGGGGCAAATGCTGCTGGGCTACACCTTC
>TRBV5-1|15|-|-|TRBJ2-7
CASSLGTGNPYEQYF
TGCGCCAGCAGCTTAGGGACTGGGAACCCCTACGAGCAGTACTTC
>TRBV4-1|14|-|-|TRBJ2-3
CASSQEVVTDTQYF
TGCGCCAGCAGCCAAGAGGTGGTGACAGATACGCAGTATTTT
>TRBV15|13|once|-|TRBJ1-1
CATSEGVNTEAFF
TGTGCCACCAGCGAGGGGGTAAACACTGAAGCTTTCTTT
>TRBV29-1|13|-|-|TRBJ1-2
CSVVEDGNYGYTF
TGCAGCGTTGTCGAGGACGGGAACTATGGCTACACCTTC
>TRBV27|12|-|-|TRBJ1-1
CASSTYGMWAFF
TGTGCCAGCAGTACGTACGGGATGTGGGCTTTCTTT
>TRBV6-5|15|once|-|TRBJ2-1
CASSRTGGSYNEQFF
TGTGCCAGCAGTAGGACTGGCGGCTCCTACAATGAGCAGTTCTTC
>TRBV5-1|16|-|-|TRBJ1-1
CASSRVGNSPNTEAFF
TGCGCCAGCAGCCGAGTAGGGAATTCACCGAACACTGAAGCTTTCTTT